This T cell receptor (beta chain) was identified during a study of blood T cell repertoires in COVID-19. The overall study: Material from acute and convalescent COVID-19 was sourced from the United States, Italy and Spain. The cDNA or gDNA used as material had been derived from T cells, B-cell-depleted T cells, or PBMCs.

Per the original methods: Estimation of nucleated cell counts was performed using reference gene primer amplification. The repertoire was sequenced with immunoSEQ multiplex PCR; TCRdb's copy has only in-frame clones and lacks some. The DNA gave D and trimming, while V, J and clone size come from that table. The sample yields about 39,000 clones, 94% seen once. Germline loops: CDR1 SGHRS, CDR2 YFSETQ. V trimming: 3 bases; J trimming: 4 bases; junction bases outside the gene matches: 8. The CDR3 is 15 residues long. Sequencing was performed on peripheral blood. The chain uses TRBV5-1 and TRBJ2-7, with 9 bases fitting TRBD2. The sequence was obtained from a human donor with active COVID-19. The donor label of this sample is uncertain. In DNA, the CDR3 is TGCGCCAGCAGCTCTGAAACTAGCGGGTCGTACGAGCAGTACTTC. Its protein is CASSSETSGSYEQYF.